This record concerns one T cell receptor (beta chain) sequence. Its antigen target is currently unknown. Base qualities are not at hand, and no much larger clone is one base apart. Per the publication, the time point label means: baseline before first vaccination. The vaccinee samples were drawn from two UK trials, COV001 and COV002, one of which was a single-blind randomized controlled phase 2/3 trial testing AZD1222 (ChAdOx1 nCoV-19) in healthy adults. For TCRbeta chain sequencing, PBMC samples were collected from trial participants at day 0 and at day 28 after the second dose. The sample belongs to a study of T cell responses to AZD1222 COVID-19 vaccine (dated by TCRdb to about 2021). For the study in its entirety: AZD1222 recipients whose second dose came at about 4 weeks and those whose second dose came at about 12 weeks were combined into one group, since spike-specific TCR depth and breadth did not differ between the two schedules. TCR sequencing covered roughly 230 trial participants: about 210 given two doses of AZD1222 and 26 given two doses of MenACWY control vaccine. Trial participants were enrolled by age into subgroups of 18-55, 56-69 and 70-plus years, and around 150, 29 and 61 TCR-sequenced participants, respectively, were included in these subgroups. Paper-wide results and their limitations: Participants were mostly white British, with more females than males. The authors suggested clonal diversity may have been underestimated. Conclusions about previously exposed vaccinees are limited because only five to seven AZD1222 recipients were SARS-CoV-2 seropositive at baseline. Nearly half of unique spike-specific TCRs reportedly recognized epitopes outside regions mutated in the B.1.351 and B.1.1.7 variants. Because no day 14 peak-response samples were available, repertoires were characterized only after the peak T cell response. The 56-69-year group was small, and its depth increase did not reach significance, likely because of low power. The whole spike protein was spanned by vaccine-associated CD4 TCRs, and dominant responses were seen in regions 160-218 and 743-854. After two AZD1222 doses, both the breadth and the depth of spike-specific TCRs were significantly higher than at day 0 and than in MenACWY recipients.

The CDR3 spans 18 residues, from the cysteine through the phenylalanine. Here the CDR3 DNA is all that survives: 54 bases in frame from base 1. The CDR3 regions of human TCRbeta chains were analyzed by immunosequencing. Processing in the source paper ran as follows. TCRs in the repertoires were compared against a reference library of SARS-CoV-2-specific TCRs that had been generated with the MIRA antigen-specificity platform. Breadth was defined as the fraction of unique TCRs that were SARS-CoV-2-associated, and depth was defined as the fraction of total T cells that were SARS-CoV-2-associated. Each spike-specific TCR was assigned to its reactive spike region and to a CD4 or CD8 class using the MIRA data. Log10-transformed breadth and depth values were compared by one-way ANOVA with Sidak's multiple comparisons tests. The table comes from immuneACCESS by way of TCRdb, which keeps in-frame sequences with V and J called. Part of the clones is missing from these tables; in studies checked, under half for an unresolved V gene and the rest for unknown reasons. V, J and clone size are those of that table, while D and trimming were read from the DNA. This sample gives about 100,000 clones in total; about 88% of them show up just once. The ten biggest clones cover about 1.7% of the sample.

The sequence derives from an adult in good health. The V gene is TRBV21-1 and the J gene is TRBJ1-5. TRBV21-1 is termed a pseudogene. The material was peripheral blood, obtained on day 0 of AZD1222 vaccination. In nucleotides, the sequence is TGTGCCAGCAGCAAAGGAGTGAAGGGAGGGACTAGCAATCAGCCCCAGCATTTT. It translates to CASSKGVKGGTSNQPQHF.